The 13 T cell receptor beta chains reported below all come from one sample, sequenced in a study of shared clonotypes between healthy human individuals. TCRdb's table, derived via immunoSEQ multiplex PCR, lists solely in-frame clones and lacks some. The sample consists of roughly 2.4 million clones, under 97% of them appearing once. Sequenced input: naive CD4+ T cells sorted from blood. The subset denotes: CD45RA+ positively selected. The origin of the receptors is a man younger than 35 in good health.

The chain recombines TRBV2 with TRBJ2-5, with TRBD2 identical over 7 bases. CDR1 and CDR2 from the germline V gene are SNHLY and FYNNEI. The CDR3 sequence is 15 residues long. V was pared by 4 bases and J by 5 bases, with 10 bases of the junction left unmatched. The DNA of the CDR3 is TGTGCCAGCAGTGCGGAGTCTAAGGGAGGGGAGACCCAGTACTTC. It yields the protein CASSAESKGGETQYF.

The chain employs TRBV5-1 and TRBJ2-1; TRBD2 aligns across 7 bases. V lost 1 base, J lost 3 bases, and 10 bases stayed unmatched. The CDR3 consists of 17 residues. Germline values: CDR1 SGHRS, CDR2 YFSETQ. The CDR3 region has the DNA TGCGCCAGCAGCTTGAAGAAAGCGGGATTGTTCTACAATGAGCAGTTCTTC. Translation: CASSLKKAGLFYNEQFF.

DNA of the CDR3: TGTGCCAGCAGCTTAGTGTACAGGAGTGAAGAGACCCAGTACTTC. Translated, it gives CASSLVYRSEETQYF. V and J are TRBV9 and TRBJ2-5; D is possibly TRBD1 (5 bases). The germline gives CDR1 SGDLS, CDR2 YYNGEE. V was pared by 4 bases and J by 3 bases, with 16 bases between. The CDR3 extends over 15 amino acids.

This chain connects TRBV6-5 to TRBJ1-1; D gene uncertain. The V end lost 2 bases, the J end lost 5 bases, and 9 bases lay between the germline ends. CDR3 size: 13 residues. Germline V lookup: CDR1 MNHEY, CDR2 SVGAGI. The CDR3 nucleotides are TGTGCCAGCAGTTACCGTACAGAAACTGAAGCTTTCTTT. Residues: CASSYRTETEAFF.

V gene TRBV6-1 combines with J gene TRBJ2-3, with 7 positions matching TRBD1. The CDR3 contains 15 residues. CDR1 and CDR2 (germline): MNHNS, SASEGT. Trimming removed 3 bases from V and 2 bases from J; junction bases left unmatched: 5. The CDR3 region is CASSEAGTVTDTQYF. The DNA of the CDR3 is TGTGCCAGCAGTGAGGCCGGGACAGTCACAGATACGCAGTATTTT.

In nucleotides, the CDR3 is TGCGCCAGCAGCTTGTTTGGTAGCACAGATACGCAGTATTTT. Its protein is CASSLFGSTDTQYF. J is TRBJ2-3 and V is TRBV5-1; no clear D gene. The CDR3 extends over 14 amino acids. The V gene's germline CDR1 is SGHRS and CDR2 YFSETQ. V lost 1 base and J lost 0, with 6 bases in between.

About this clone itself: A read error may account for a junction end that differs from germline. CDR3 residues: CASRERAWGGGVAQYF. CDR3 sequence (DNA): TGTGCCAGCCGTGAGAGAGCCTGGGGGGGAGGAGTCGCGCAGTATTTT. The J gene is TRBJ2-3, the V gene TRBV6-1, with TRBD2 identical over 7 bases. CDR3 length: 16 residues. Per germline, CDR1 MNHNS and CDR2 SASEGT.

The chain employs TRBV6-5 and TRBJ2-7; D unresolved. This CDR3 spans 11 amino acids. Germline V gene sequence: CDR1 MNHEY, CDR2 SVGAGI. Trimming took off 3 bases at V and 7 bases at J, with 7 bases between the two ends. This CDR3 is CASSYKREQYF. CDR3 DNA: TGTGCCAGCAGTTATAAGAGGGAGCAGTACTTC.

The chain carries TRBV5-6 and TRBJ2-1; TRBD2 might be the D (5 bases). V was pared by 4 bases and J by 9 bases, with 17 bases between. Germline V lookup: CDR1 SGHDT, CDR2 YYEEEE. The CDR3 is 14 amino acids. CDR3 nucleotide sequence: TGTGCCAGCAGCCCGCAATTAAGCGGCAGTGAGCAGTTCTTC. It yields the protein CASSPQLSGSEQFF.

Concerning this clone itself: The same CDR3 is also encoded by other DNA sequences in this sample. The chain joins TRBV5-6 to TRBJ1-2; D unclear. Germline loops: CDR1 SGHDT, CDR2 YYEEEE. V was pared by 4 bases and J by 4 bases, with 8 bases between. The CDR3 extends over 12 amino acids. Here the CDR3 DNA reads TGTGCCAGCAGCCCGGGGAGCTATGGCTACACCTTC. Translating it yields CASSPGSYGYTF.

The rearrangement uses TRBV5-1 and TRBJ2-7; 10 nucleotides align to TRBD2. In germline, CDR1 is SGHRS, CDR2 YFSETQ. The CDR3 is 13 amino acids. V shed 0 bases and J 12 bases; nucleotides not matched to a gene: 6. The CDR3 DNA follows: TGCGCCAGCAGCTTGGAAGGTAGCGGGGGGCTGTACTTC. This translates into CASSLEGSGGLYF.

The genes are TRBV2 and TRBJ1-5; D call uncertain. Germline V lookup: CDR1 SNHLY, CDR2 FYNNEI. CDR3 size: 17 residues. V gave up 0 bases and J gave up 0 bases, with 12 bases separating them. CDR3 DNA sequence: TGTGCCAGCAGTGAAGCAGGGCAGCTCTATAGCAATCAGCCCCAGCATTTT. Amino acid sequence: CASSEAGQLYSNQPQHF.

This clone is a singleton in its sample. This sample includes further DNA sequences coding for the same CDR3. The J gene is TRBJ2-5, the V gene TRBV5-1; the D gene is possibly TRBD2 (5 bases). The CDR3 runs to 14 residues. The V gene lost 5 bases and the J gene lost 3 bases, with 14 bases spanning the gap. Germline assignment: CDR1 SGHRS and CDR2 YFSETQ. The CDR3 reads CASSLGSGKETQYF. CDR3 sequence (DNA): TGCGCCAGCAGTCTCGGTTCGGGGAAAGAGACCCAGTACTTC.